One and the same sample provided the 31 T cell receptor beta chains below, sequenced in a study of patients and donors after allogeneic stem cell transplantation. TCRdb analysed the RT-PCR reads with MiXCR anew, one entry per CDR3 protein. The table has a few hundred thousand distinct CDR3 sequences, 38% seen once. Input material: blood, either unsorted or a sorted T cell fraction (not recorded which). These TCRs come from a human donor who was either an allogeneic HSCT recipient or a stem cell or donor lymphocyte infusion donor (not recorded which). It is not recorded whose cells these are; they may come from a transplant donor.

This clonotype was picked up many times. This chain links TRBV20-1 with TRBJ1-4; D is unclear. This CDR3 has 13 residues. Trimming removed 3 bases from V and 5 bases from J, with 10 bases in between. CDR1 is DFQATT and CDR2 is SNEGSKA in the germline V gene (reference sequence). For the CDR3, the DNA is TGCAGTGCTAGTGATCCAGGAAATGAAAAACTGTTTTTT. Translation: CSASDPGNEKLFF.

This clonotype has a handful of counts. V is TRBV12-3 or TRBV12-4 and J is TRBJ1-5, with a tentative D call TRBD1 (5 bases). This CDR3 has 16 amino acids. The V end was cut by 5 bases, the J end by 4 bases, with 18 bases between. This CDR3 reads CASSLSPGTFNQPQHF. CDR3 sequence (DNA): TGTGCCAGCAGTCTCTCCCCCGGGACTTTTAATCAGCCCCAGCATTTT.

This clonotype was seen more than once but under ten times. The rearrangement uses TRBV27 and TRBJ1-6; TRBD1 matches at 11 bases. Germline loops: CDR1 MNHEY, CDR2 SMNVEV (reference sequence). V shed 3 bases, J shed 6 bases, and the junction held 1 base outside the gene matches. The CDR3 spans 15 residues. CDR3 residues: CASSLDRGPNSPLHF. In DNA form, the CDR3 reads TGTGCCAGCAGTTTGGACAGGGGGCCTAATTCACCCCTCCACTTT.

This clonotype turned up a few times. The rearrangement links TRBV12-3 or TRBV12-4 to TRBJ2-5; unclear D gene. The CDR3 spans 12 residues. V shed 6 bases and J shed 1 base, with 6 bases lying between them. CDR3 in DNA: TGTGCCAGCAGCCGGACCCAAGAGACCCAGTACTTC. Its translation is CASSRTQETQYF.

This clonotype was recorded a few times. This sequence joins TRBV2 and TRBJ2-2; D might be TRBD1 or TRBD2, each matching 5 bases. V dropped 7 bases and J dropped 0 bases, with 9 bases sitting between them. The CDR3 has 14 amino acids. CDR1 and CDR2 (germline): SNHLY, FYNNEI. The chain's CDR3 is CASKGSANTGELFF. For the CDR3, the DNA is TGTGCCAGCAAGGGGAGCGCGAACACCGGGGAGCTGTTTTTT.

The V call is TRBV15, the J call TRBJ1-6; the match to TRBD1 covers 8 bases. This CDR3 region has 16 residues. Germline V gives CDR1 LNHNV, CDR2 YYDKDF (reference sequence). The J segment lost 5 bases and the V segment lost 0 bases, leaving 3 bases of the junction unmatched. CDR3 in DNA: TGTGCCACCAGCAGAGACTGGACAGGGAATAATTCACCCCTCCACTTT. This codes for CATSRDWTGNNSPLHF.

The chain couples TRBV7-2 to TRBJ2-3; possibly TRBD2 for D (6 bases). This CDR3 comprises 15 residues. The V gene lost 1 base and the J gene lost 1 base, with 9 bases spanning the gap. CDR1 is SGHTA, CDR2 FQGNSA, per germline. CDR3 DNA sequence: TGTGCCAGCAGCTTAGACGGGGGACGCACAGATACGCAGTATTTT. This codes for CASSLDGGRTDTQYF.

The V and J genes are TRBV5-1 and TRBJ2-1, with D maybe TRBD2 (7 bases). This CDR3 region has 16 residues. V gave up 4 bases and J gave up 7 bases, with 21 bases separating them. Per germline, CDR1 SGHRS and CDR2 YFSETQ. In DNA form, the CDR3 reads TGCGCCAGCAGCAACCTCCAACAGGGAGGGTTAAATGAGCAGTTCTTC. It yields the protein CASSNLQQGGLNEQFF.

This sequence joins TRBV6-2 or TRBV6-3 and TRBJ1-4; D not resolved. V was clipped by 2 bases and J by 6 bases, with 10 bases between them. Germline CDR1 MNHEY, CDR2 SVGEGT. This CDR3 has 14 residues. The CDR3 loop reads CASSYLGSDEKLFF. The CDR3 coding sequence is TGTGCCAGCAGTTACCTCGGATCAGATGAAAAACTGTTTTTT.

This clonotype occurred a few times. The chain combines TRBV20-1 with TRBJ1-5; TRBD1 might be the D (6 bases). The CDR3 extends over 13 amino acids. Germline V gene sequence: CDR1 DFQATT, CDR2 SNEGSKA (reference sequence). V lost 7 bases, J lost 2 bases, and 12 bases lay in between. CDR3 bases: TGCAGTGGTAGGGGGATCGGCAATCAGCCCCAGCATTTT. Translated: CSGRGIGNQPQHF.

The J gene is TRBJ2-7, the V gene TRBV24-1; D gene unclear. The CDR3 loop spans 13 amino acids. Germline assignment: CDR1 KGHDR and CDR2 SFDVKD. Trimming left V 3 bases short and J 3 bases short, with 8 bases between. CDR3 region: CATSDARRYEQYF. CDR3 in DNA: TGTGCCACCAGTGATGCCAGACGCTACGAGCAGTACTTC.

V usage is TRBV5-1 and J usage is TRBJ1-1; 8 positions agree with TRBD1. Germline-derived CDR1 and CDR2 are SGHRS and YFSETQ. The ends lost 3 bases at V and 5 bases at J; junction bases unmatched: 9. The CDR3 is 15 residues long. CDR3 nucleotides: TGCGCCAGCAGCTCGGACGCCAGGGGGCAAACTGAAGCTTTCTTT. It yields the protein CASSSDARGQTEAFF.

The chain is built from TRBV27 and TRBJ1-4; D uncertain. From germline, CDR1 is MNHEY and CDR2 SMNVEV (reference sequence). The CDR3 covers 15 residues. V was shortened by 0 bases and J by 0 bases, with 5 bases between the two germline ends. The DNA of the CDR3 is TGTGCCAGCAGTTTATCGAAGGCAACTAATGAAAAACTGTTTTTT. This translates into CASSLSKATNEKLFF.

This clonotype showed up just a few times. V usage is TRBV7-3 and J usage is TRBJ1-1, with 9 bases matching TRBD1. The trim removed 2 bases at V and 4 bases at J, leaving 8 bases unmatched. The CDR3 has 16 amino acids. Germline lookup yields CDR1 SGHTA and CDR2 FQGTGA. CDR3 DNA: TGTGCCAGCAGCTTAGACAGGGGGTCTGTCGGCACTGAAGCTTTCTTT. Amino acids: CASSLDRGSVGTEAFF.

The chain employs TRBV12-3 or TRBV12-4 and TRBJ2-3; the D gene is possibly TRBD2 (7 bases). V was clipped by 7 bases and J by 1 base, with 18 bases between them. The CDR3 runs 16 residues. The DNA for the CDR3 is TGTGCCAGCACCCCGATTGGGGGGGCGGGCACAGATACGCAGTATTTT. Translated, it gives CASTPIGGAGTDTQYF.

CDR3 coding DNA: TGTGCCACCAGCAGAGATATTCCCAATGAGCAGTTCTTC. Translated, it gives CATSRDIPNEQFF. The chain couples TRBV15 to TRBJ2-1; D unclear. Germline lookup yields CDR1 LNHNV and CDR2 YYDKDF (reference sequence). Deletions cut 0 bases from V and 6 bases from J, with 6 bases between. There are 13 residues in the CDR3.

This clonotype was recorded many times. This chain links TRBV15 with TRBJ1-5; TRBD1 is a possible D gene (5 bases). CDR3 length: 14 amino acids. V was trimmed by 0 bases and J by 6 bases, leaving 9 bases between them. Per the germline V gene, CDR1 is LNHNV and CDR2 is YYDKDF (reference sequence). The CDR3 coding sequence is TGTGCCACCAGCAGAGAGGGGACGGGTCAGCCCCAGCATTTT. It encodes CATSREGTGQPQHF.

The chain has TRBV7-9 and TRBJ2-7; D call uncertain. V was shortened by 1 base and J by 4 bases, with 8 bases between the two germline ends. The CDR3 has 13 residues. Germline V gene data show CDR1 as SEHNR and CDR2 as FQNEAQ (reference sequence). The CDR3 reads CASSLGPWYEQYF. As DNA, the CDR3 is TGTGCCAGCAGCTTAGGGCCGTGGTACGAGCAGTACTTC.

This clonotype was found a few times. The V call is TRBV2, the J call TRBJ1-4; 7 bases line up with TRBD1. The V and J ends lost 5 bases and 8 bases, in that order; junction bases with no gene match: 14. Germline V lookup: CDR1 SNHLY, CDR2 FYNNEI. This CDR3 contains 16 residues. CDR3 DNA: TGTGCCAGCAGTTCCCTTAAGGGACAGTACACGGAAAAACTGTTTTTT. It is translated as CASSSLKGQYTEKLFF.

The genes are TRBV4-1 and TRBJ2-7; 7 bases align to TRBD1. Unmatched junction bases numbered 12, after V lost 1 base and J lost 3 bases. Germline CDR1 MGHRA, CDR2 YSYEKL. The CDR3 consists of 17 residues. The CDR3 spells CASSQVIEGAYYYEQYF. CDR3 nucleotide sequence: TGCGCCAGCAGCCAAGTCATAGAGGGGGCCTACTACTACGAGCAGTACTTC.

The chain carries TRBV6-5 and TRBJ2-7; D gene ambiguous. Germline-derived CDR1 and CDR2 are MNHEY and SVGAGI. V was trimmed by 7 bases and J by 6 bases, leaving 13 bases between them. The CDR3 runs to 12 residues. The CDR3 loop is CASTRSSGEQYF. CDR3 nucleotides: TGTGCCAGCACCCGGAGCTCAGGCGAGCAGTACTTC.

The chain uses TRBV29-1 and TRBJ1-1; the match to TRBD1 covers 9 bases. V shed 5 bases and J 1 base; nucleotides not matched to a gene: 14. CDR3 length: 17 amino acids. The V gene's germline CDR1 is SQVTM and CDR2 ANQGSEA. CDR3 sequence: CSVSGEPGTGKNTEAFF. The CDR3 DNA reads TGCAGCGTTTCTGGAGAACCCGGGACAGGGAAGAACACTGAAGCTTTCTTT.

This chain uses TRBV12-3 or TRBV12-4 with TRBJ1-5; D not resolved. V was pared by 1 base and J by 10 bases, with 8 bases between. The CDR3 extends over 12 amino acids. CDR3 sequence (DNA): TGTGCCAGCAGTTTAGAGCGTAGCCCCCAGCATTTT. Protein sequence: CASSLERSPQHF.

V and J are TRBV7-8 and TRBJ1-6, with D maybe TRBD1 (6 bases). The V gene's germline CDR1 is SGHVS and CDR2 FQNEAQ. V was pared by 3 bases and J by 6 bases, with 24 bases between. The CDR3 sequence is 19 residues long. CDR3 sequence (DNA): TGTGCCAGCAGCTTCCTCCGTAGCCTCGGACAGAATCTTAATTCACCCCTCCACTTT. It translates to CASSFLRSLGQNLNSPLHF.

The chain has TRBV15 and TRBJ1-6; D may be TRBD1 (5 bases). V was clipped by 0 bases and J by 9 bases, with 12 bases between them. Germline V gene lookup returns CDR1 LNHNV and CDR2 YYDKDF (reference sequence). This CDR3 has 15 residues. CDR3 sequence (DNA): TGTGCCACCAGCAGAGACCGGCAGGGATTTTCACCCCTCCACTTT. It codes for CATSRDRQGFSPLHF.

V gene TRBV28 combines with J gene TRBJ2-5, with 9 bases lining up with TRBD1. Germline CDR1 and CDR2: MDHEN and SYDVKM. The trim removed 2 bases at V and 5 bases at J, leaving 6 bases unmatched. The CDR3 is made up of 15 amino acids. The CDR3 nucleotides are TGTGCCAGCAGTTTAGACAGGGGGAATGAGGAGACCCAGTACTTC. This gives the protein CASSLDRGNEETQYF.

This sequence joins TRBV6-2 or TRBV6-3 and TRBJ1-1; D is unresolved. Trimming removed 3 bases from V and 2 bases from J, with 19 bases in between. There are 17 residues in the CDR3. Germline values: CDR1 MNHEY, CDR2 SVGEGT. In DNA, the CDR3 is TGTGCCAGCAGTTATTCGCCTTACGGACGGTTTAACACTGAAGCTTTCTTT. Amino acids: CASSYSPYGRFNTEAFF.

V usage is TRBV5-1 and J usage is TRBJ1-3; D gene ambiguous. The ends were cut back, 0 bases at V and 0 bases at J, with 10 bases in the middle. The length of the CDR3 is 16 residues. Looked up from germline, CDR1 is SGHRS and CDR2 is YFSETQ. CDR3 residues: CASSLVGGHSGNTIYF. For the CDR3, the DNA is TGCGCCAGCAGCTTGGTCGGAGGGCACTCTGGAAACACCATATATTTT.

This chain uses TRBV12-3 or TRBV12-4 with TRBJ2-1; unclear D gene. The V end lost 4 bases, the J end lost 3 bases, and 7 bases lay between the germline ends. This CDR3 has 13 residues. CDR3 amino acids: CASSWMGYNEQFF. CDR3 coding DNA: TGTGCCAGCAGTTGGATGGGCTACAATGAGCAGTTCTTC.

This clonotype turned up a few times. The rearrangement joins TRBV28 to TRBJ1-2, with D perhaps matching TRBD1 (6 bases). V was trimmed by 5 bases and J by 4 bases, leaving 14 bases between them. There are 14 residues in the CDR3. CDR1 is MDHEN and CDR2 is SYDVKM in the germline V gene. The DNA of the CDR3 is TGTGCCAGCAGTCCCGGACAGAGGGTCTATGGCTACACCTTC. Translating it yields CASSPGQRVYGYTF.

The chain links TRBV19 to TRBJ1-6; D might be TRBD1 (6 bases). V was clipped by 5 bases and J by 9 bases, with 11 bases between them. Germline V gene data show CDR1 as LNHDA and CDR2 as SQIVND (reference sequence). This CDR3 has 13 amino acids. CDR3: CASSAGQSSPLHF. CDR3 DNA sequence: TGTGCCAGTAGTGCCGGACAGTCTTCACCCCTCCACTTT.